The following is a T cell receptor beta chain sequence with its context. This sample is drawn from a study of blood T cell repertoires in COVID-19. The assay was immunoSEQ multiplex PCR, and TCRdb's table has in-frame clones only and misses some. Here the sample spans roughly 290,000 clones, about nine tenths being singletons. This CDR3 is 16 amino acids long. CDR1 is MRHNA and CDR2 is SNTAGT in the germline V gene. The ends were cut back, 7 bases at V and 0 bases at J, with 18 bases in the middle. Sequencing used PBMCs or T cells enriched from blood (not recorded which). The clonotype was recovered from a middle-aged woman who had recovered from COVID-19. V and J are TRBV6-4 and TRBJ1-1; maybe TRBD1 (5 bases). The chain's CDR3 is CASTRNPGGLNTEAFF. Written as DNA, the CDR3 is TGTGCCAGCACCCGCAATCCCGGGGGACTGAACACTGAAGCTTTCTTT.